A selection of T cell receptor beta chains follows, all from one sample in a study of blood T cell repertoires in COVID-19. Repertoires were generated with immunoSEQ multiplex PCR, while TCRdb's copy carries only in-frame clones and drops some. The sample has hundreds of thousands of clones; about 87% are singletons. The source material was peripheral blood. Receptors were obtained from a woman in her thirties with COVID-19, enrolled during active disease. The CDR3 runs from the conserved cysteine through the conserved F or W. The order of the fields is D gene, CDR3 length, V gene, clone size, J gene, CDR3 protein, CDR3 DNA. The D gene is left open where the match is weak. Size values are once, few and many counts, or a class for expanded clones, and some rows have none.

TRBD1,16,TRBV19,.,TRBJ1-4,CASSVSGGRTNEKLFF,TGTGCCAGTAGTGTCTCAGGGGGGAGAACTAATGAAAAACTGTTTTTT
.,12,TRBV12-3/TRBV12-4,.,TRBJ1-6,CASSPGPLRLHF,TGTGCCAGCAGTCCAGGTCCGCTGAGACTCCACTTT
.,15,TRBV7-9,few,TRBJ1-3,CASSSRIVSGNTIYF,TGTGCCAGCAGCTCCCGTATAGTCTCTGGAAACACCATATATTTT
.,13,TRBV19,few,TRBJ1-5,CASMDRVNQPQHF,TGTGCCAGCATGGACAGAGTCAATCAGCCCCAGCATTTT
.,14,TRBV2,.,TRBJ2-7,CASSEQGLPYEQYF,TGTGCCAGCAGCGAGCAGGGCTTACCTTACGAGCAGTACTTC
.,11,TRBV25-1,.,TRBJ2-7,CASSPSYEQYF,TGTGCCAGCAGTCCTTCCTACGAGCAGTACTTC
.,13,TRBV10-3,.,TRBJ2-7,CAISEGGIYEQYF,TGTGCCATCAGTGAGGGGGGCATCTACGAGCAGTACTTC
.,13,TRBV2,.,TRBJ1-1,CASSEVRAREAFF,TGTGCCAGCAGTGAAGTCAGGGCCCGCGAAGCTTTCTTT
TRBD1,15,TRBV6-5,.,TRBJ2-7,CASSYFGQDYYEQYF,TGTGCCAGCAGTTATTTCGGACAGGATTACTACGAGCAGTACTTC
TRBD1,14,TRBV2,.,TRBJ1-6,CASSTTGRNSPLHF,TGTGCCAGCAGTACGACAGGGCGTAATTCACCCCTCCACTTT
TRBD2,15,TRBV7-8,.,TRBJ2-1,CASSLVASGDRGQFF,TGTGCCAGCAGCTTAGTAGCTAGCGGGGACCGCGGGCAGTTCTTC
TRBD1,14,TRBV3-1/TRBV3-2,few,TRBJ2-7,CASSQQGVSYEQYF,TGTGCCAGCAGCCAGCAGGGGGTCTCCTACGAGCAGTACTTC
.,15,TRBV5-4,.,TRBJ2-1,CASSERTSGGNEQFF,TGTGCCAGCAGCGAACGGACTTCCGGCGGCAATGAGCAGTTCTTC
TRBD1,14,TRBV7-6,.,TRBJ2-7,CASSRGTGRGEQYF,TGTGCCAGCAGCCGGGGGACAGGGAGAGGCGAGCAGTACTTC
.,13,TRBV2,.,TRBJ1-4,CAGSRGTNEKLFF,TGTGCCGGTTCCAGGGGCACTAATGAAAAACTGTTTTTT
.,14,TRBV5-1,few,TRBJ1-1,CASSEQALSTEAFF,TGCGCCAGCAGCGAACAGGCACTGAGCACTGAAGCTTTCTTT
TRBD1,15,TRBV4-1,.,TRBJ1-2,CASSPTGDFGYGYTF,TGCGCCAGCAGCCCGACAGGGGATTTCGGTTATGGCTACACCTTC
.,13,TRBV6-2/TRBV6-3,few,TRBJ1-2,CASSSRQTYGYTF,TGTGCCAGCAGTTCTCGGCAGACTTATGGCTACACCTTC
TRBD2,15,TRBV9,.,TRBJ2-3,CASSVRGGATDTQYF,TGTGCCAGCAGCGTCCGCGGGGGGGCCACAGATACGCAGTATTTT
.,14,TRBV13,once,TRBJ2-1,CASSWPYRVNEQFF,TGTGCCAGCAGCTGGCCATACAGGGTAAATGAGCAGTTCTTC
.,15,TRBV29-1,.,TRBJ2-2,CSVESGTRQPGELFF,TGCAGCGTTGAATCCGGGACACGACAGCCCGGGGAGCTGTTTTTT
TRBD2,16,TRBV13,.,TRBJ2-2,CASSLNSGRNTGELFF,TGTGCCAGCAGCTTAAATAGCGGGAGGAACACCGGGGAGCTGTTTTTT
.,16,TRBV4-2,.,TRBJ2-1,CASSQEPRLTSGEQFF,TGTGCCAGCAGCCAAGAACCCCGACTAACGTCGGGAGAGCAGTTCTTC
.,12,TRBV5-1,.,TRBJ2-7,CASSLVGAEQYF,TGCGCCAGCAGCTTGGTAGGGGCCGAGCAGTACTTC
.,16,TRBV5-5,once,TRBJ1-6,CASSLSFWQGGSPLHF,TGTGCCAGCAGCTTGTCTTTCTGGCAGGGCGGTTCACCCCTCCACTTT
.,15,TRBV7-6,once,TRBJ2-5,CASSLGWTAQETQYF,TGTGCCAGCAGCTTAGGGTGGACTGCCCAAGAGACCCAGTACTTC
TRBD2,15,TRBV9,.,TRBJ2-1,CASSVSSGRYNEQFF,TGTGCCAGCAGCGTTTCCAGCGGGAGGTACAATGAGCAGTTCTTC
TRBD1,17,TRBV12-5,.,TRBJ2-3,CASALTAGTGTTDTQYF,TGTGCTAGTGCCCTTACCGCCGGGACAGGGACGACAGATACGCAGTATTTT
TRBD1,19,TRBV11-2,.,TRBJ1-3,CASSHSPGQGFFSGNTIYF,TGTGCCAGCAGCCACAGTCCGGGACAGGGGTTCTTCTCTGGAAACACCATATATTTT
TRBD1,18,TRBV7-8,.,TRBJ1-3,CASSLGGDSFSSGNTIYF,TGTGCCAGCAGCTTAGGGGGGGACAGCTTCTCCTCTGGAAACACCATATATTTT
.,14,TRBV27,.,TRBJ1-2,CASSSFRQDYGYTF,TGTGCCAGCAGTTCCTTCCGACAGGACTATGGCTACACCTTC
TRBD2,18,TRBV11-2,.,TRBJ2-7,CASSPNRRAGGRSYEQYF,TGTGCCAGCAGCCCTAACCGCCGAGCGGGGGGGAGATCCTACGAGCAGTACTTC
.,15,TRBV7-7,.,TRBJ2-5,CASSREAGYQETQYF,TGTGCTAGCAGCCGAGAGGCAGGGTACCAAGAGACCCAGTACTTC
.,15,TRBV7-9,.,TRBJ1-3,CASSQDISSGNTIYF,TGTGCCAGCAGCCAGGACATCAGCTCTGGAAACACCATATATTTT
.,15,TRBV6-5,.,TRBJ1-6,CASSYEDNYNSPLHF,TGTGCCAGCAGTTACGAGGACAACTATAATTCACCCCTCCACTTT
TRBD2,15,TRBV4-2,.,TRBJ2-7,CASSPTSGGTYEQYF,TGTGCCAGCAGCCCGACTAGCGGGGGGACCTACGAGCAGTACTTC
.,13,TRBV6-2/TRBV6-3,.,TRBJ1-1,CASSLQRGAMAFF,TGTGCCAGCAGCTTACAGCGTGGGGCTATGGCTTTCTTT
.,14,TRBV9,.,TRBJ1-1,CASSKGGVGTEAFF,TGTGCCAGCTCAAAGGGAGGGGTAGGCACTGAAGCTTTCTTT
TRBD1,18,TRBV7-2,.,TRBJ2-6,CASSLMPGGAAGANVLTF,TGTGCCAGCAGCTTAATGCCAGGGGGCGCAGCTGGGGCCAACGTCCTGACTTTC
.,12,TRBV21-1,.,TRBJ1-3,CASRVVRNTIYF,TGTGCCAGCAGGGTAGTCCGAAACACCATATATTTT
TRBD1,16,TRBV5-5,.,TRBJ1-1,CASSRQGDGSWTEAFF,TGTGCCAGCAGCCGACAGGGGGATGGTTCGTGGACTGAAGCTTTCTTT
TRBD2,17,TRBV5-1,.,TRBJ2-2,CASSGGWTSGRTGELFF,TGCGCCAGCAGCGGCGGGTGGACTAGCGGGAGGACCGGGGAGCTGTTTTTT
.,17,TRBV12-2,few,TRBJ2-1,CASRLALGQGAYNEQFF,TGTGCAAGTCGCTTAGCGCTGGGACAGGGGGCCTACAATGAGCAGTTCTTC
TRBD1,16,TRBV15,.,TRBJ2-3,CATSRGTGTGEDTQYF,TGTGCCACCAGCAGAGGTACAGGGACAGGGGAAGATACGCAGTATTTT
TRBD2,16,TRBV28,.,TRBJ2-4,CASSPTSGVAKNIQYF,TGTGCCAGCAGCCCCACTAGCGGGGTAGCCAAAAACATTCAGTACTTC
TRBD1,12,TRBV10-3,.,TRBJ1-5,CATRQGERPQHF,TGTGCCACCAGACAGGGTGAAAGGCCCCAGCATTTT
TRBD2,14,TRBV28,.,TRBJ2-7,CASSFPSGKYEQYF,TGTGCCAGCAGTTTCCCTAGCGGGAAGTACGAGCAGTACTTC
TRBD1,17,TRBV7-6,.,TRBJ1-6,CASSLDTSGQLNSPLHF,TGTGCCAGCAGCTTAGATACTTCGGGACAGCTTAATTCACCCCTCCACTTT
.,13,TRBV2,once,TRBJ1-1,CASSGAANTEAFF,TGTGCCAGCAGTGGGGCAGCGAACACTGAAGCTTTCTTT
.,12,TRBV6-5,.,TRBJ2-1,CATGQGYNEQFF,TGTGCCACCGGCCAGGGGTACAATGAGCAGTTCTTC
.,14,TRBV10-3,.,TRBJ1-4,CATRSVATNEKLFF,TGTGCCACCCGATCGGTTGCAACTAATGAAAAACTGTTTTTT
.,16,TRBV1,.,TRBJ2-1,CTSSQDRLAGDNEQFF,TGCACCAGCAGCCAAGATAGGCTAGCGGGAGACAATGAGCAGTTCTTC